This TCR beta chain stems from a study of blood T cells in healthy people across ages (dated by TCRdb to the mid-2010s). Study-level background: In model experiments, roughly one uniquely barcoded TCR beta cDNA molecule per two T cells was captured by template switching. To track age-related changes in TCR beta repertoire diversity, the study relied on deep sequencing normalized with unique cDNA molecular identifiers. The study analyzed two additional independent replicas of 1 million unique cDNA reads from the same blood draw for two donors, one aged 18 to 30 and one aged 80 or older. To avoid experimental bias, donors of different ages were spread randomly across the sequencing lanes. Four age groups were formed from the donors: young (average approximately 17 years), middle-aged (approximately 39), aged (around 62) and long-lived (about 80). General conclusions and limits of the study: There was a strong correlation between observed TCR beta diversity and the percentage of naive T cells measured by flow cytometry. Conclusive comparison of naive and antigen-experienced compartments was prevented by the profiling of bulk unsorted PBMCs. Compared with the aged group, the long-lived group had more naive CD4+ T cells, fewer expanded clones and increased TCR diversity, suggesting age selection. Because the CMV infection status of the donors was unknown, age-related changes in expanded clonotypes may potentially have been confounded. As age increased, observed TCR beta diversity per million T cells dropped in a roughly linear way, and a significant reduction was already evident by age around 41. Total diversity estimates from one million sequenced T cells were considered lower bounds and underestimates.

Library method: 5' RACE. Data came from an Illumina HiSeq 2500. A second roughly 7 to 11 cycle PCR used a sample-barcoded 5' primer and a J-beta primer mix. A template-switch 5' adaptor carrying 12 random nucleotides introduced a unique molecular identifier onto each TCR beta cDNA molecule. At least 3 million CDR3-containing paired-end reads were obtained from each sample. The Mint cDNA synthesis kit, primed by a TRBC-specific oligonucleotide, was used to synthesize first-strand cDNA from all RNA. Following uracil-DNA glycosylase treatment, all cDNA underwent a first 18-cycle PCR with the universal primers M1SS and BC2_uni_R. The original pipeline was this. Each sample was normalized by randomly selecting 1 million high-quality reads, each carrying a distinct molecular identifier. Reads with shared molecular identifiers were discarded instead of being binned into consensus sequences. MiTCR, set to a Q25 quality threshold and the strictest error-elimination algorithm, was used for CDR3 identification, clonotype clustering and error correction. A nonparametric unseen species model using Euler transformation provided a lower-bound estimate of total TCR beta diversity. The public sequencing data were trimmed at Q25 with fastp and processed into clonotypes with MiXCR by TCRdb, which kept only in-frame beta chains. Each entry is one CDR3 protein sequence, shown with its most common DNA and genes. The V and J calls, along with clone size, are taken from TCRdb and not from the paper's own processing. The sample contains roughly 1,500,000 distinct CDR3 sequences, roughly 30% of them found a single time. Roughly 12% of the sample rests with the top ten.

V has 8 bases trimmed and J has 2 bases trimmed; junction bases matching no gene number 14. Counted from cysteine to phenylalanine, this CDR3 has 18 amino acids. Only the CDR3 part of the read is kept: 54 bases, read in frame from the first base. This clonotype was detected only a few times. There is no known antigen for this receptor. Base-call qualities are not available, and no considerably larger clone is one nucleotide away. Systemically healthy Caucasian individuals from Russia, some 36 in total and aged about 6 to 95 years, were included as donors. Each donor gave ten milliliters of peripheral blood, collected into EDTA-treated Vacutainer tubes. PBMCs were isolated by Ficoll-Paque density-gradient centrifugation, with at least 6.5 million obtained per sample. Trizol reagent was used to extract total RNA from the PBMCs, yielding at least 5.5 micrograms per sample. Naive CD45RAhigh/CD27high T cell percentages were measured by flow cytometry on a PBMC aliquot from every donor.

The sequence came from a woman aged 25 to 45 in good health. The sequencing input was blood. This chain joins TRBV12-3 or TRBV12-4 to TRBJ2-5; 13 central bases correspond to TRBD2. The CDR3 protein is CASGKGTSGTLRQETQYF. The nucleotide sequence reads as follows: TGTGCCAGCGGGAAAGGGACTAGCGGGACTTTAAGGCAAGAGACCCAGTACTTC.